Listed here are 8 T cell receptor beta chains from one sample, sequenced in a study of T-cell reconstitution after alpha-beta-depleted transplantation in children. Using unique molecular identifiers, the investigators prepared the TCRbeta library. TCRdb re-derived calls from the PCR reads in MiXCR, one entry per CDR3 protein. The sample holds hundreds of thousands of distinct CDR3 sequences, roughly a tenth seen once. The sequencing here drew on PBMCs, taken before TCRalphabeta/CD19-depleted stem cell transplant. The receptors derive from a child aged 2 to 10 with inherited bone marrow failure, due to receive a stem cell transplant.

This clonotype was found many times. V usage is TRBV28 and J usage is TRBJ2-7; 8 bases are a match to TRBD1. The germline gives CDR1 MDHEN, CDR2 SYDVKM. CDR3 size: 15 residues. After removal of 4 bases from V and 1 base from J, the junction contained 6 bases not matched to a gene. CDR3 protein: CASSSAGDRSYEQYF. CDR3 sequence (DNA): TGTGCCAGCAGTTCTGCCGGGGACAGGTCCTACGAGCAGTACTTC.

This chain connects TRBV6-5 to TRBJ2-3; 9 bases line up with TRBD1. Germline lookup yields CDR1 MNHEY and CDR2 SVGAGI. Trimming took 4 bases from V and 5 from J; bases not matched to a gene: 7. The CDR3 loop spans 15 amino acids. CDR3 region: CASSSTDRGGDTQYF. The DNA of the CDR3 is TGTGCCAGCAGTTCCACGGACAGGGGCGGAGATACGCAGTATTTT.

This clonotype was found many times. This chain joins TRBV5-1 and TRBJ2-2; 7 nucleotides line up with TRBD1. V lost 3 bases and J lost 3; bases outside the gene matches: 5. The CDR3 length is 15 residues. Germline lookup yields CDR1 SGHRS and CDR2 YFSETQ. The CDR3 spells CASSSDRADTGELFF. The CDR3 region has the DNA TGCGCCAGCAGCTCAGACAGGGCAGACACCGGGGAGCTGTTTTTT.

This clonotype came up once. At one end, the junction sequence differs from germline, possibly due to a read error. The chain combines TRBV5-1 with TRBJ1-2; tentative D call: TRBD1 (5 bases). Per germline, CDR1 SGHRS and CDR2 YFSETQ. The CDR3 contains 13 residues. The CDR3 DNA follows: TGCGCCAGCAGCTTGTGGGGCGACTATGGCTACAGCTTC. Translated: CASSLWGDYGYSF.

This clonotype was observed at least ten times. The rearrangement joins TRBV4-2 to TRBJ2-3; TRBD2 might be the D (6 bases). V was clipped by 0 bases and J by 3 bases, with 16 bases between them. Germline-derived CDR1 and CDR2 are LGHNA and YNFKEQ. The CDR3 covers 17 residues. In DNA form, the CDR3 reads TGTGCCAGCAGCCAAGACGGGGGTTCGCGAAGAACAGATACGCAGTATTTT. The encoded protein is CASSQDGGSRRTDTQYF.

There are a few counts of this clonotype. The V call is TRBV14, the J call TRBJ2-2, with D tentatively TRBD1 (6 bases). This CDR3 has 13 amino acids. V was clipped by 6 bases and J by 5 bases, with 10 bases between them. Germline V gene sequence: CDR1 SGHDN, CDR2 FVKESK. This CDR3 reads CASRDTGTGELFF. DNA of the CDR3: TGTGCCAGCAGGGACACAGGGACCGGGGAGCTGTTTTTT.

In this sample, this clonotype turned up many times. The junction shows a germline mismatch at one end, possibly a read error. CDR3 amino acids: CASSVAGWGFTDTQYF. For the CDR3, the DNA is TGTGCCAGCAGCGTAGCGGGGTGGGGTTTCACAGATACGCAGTATTTT. V usage is TRBV7-8 and J usage is TRBJ2-3; 8 bases align to TRBD2. The CDR3 is 16 residues long. Looked up from germline, CDR1 is SGHVS and CDR2 is FQNEAQ.

This clonotype has ten or more counts. This rearrangement joins TRBV30 to TRBJ1-2; D might be TRBD1 (5 bases). The germline V and J ends were trimmed by 4 bases and 4 bases, with 13 bases remaining between them. CDR3 length: 13 residues. Germline CDR1 is GTSNPN and CDR2 is SVGIG (reference sequence). CDR3 sequence: CAWNQGGVYGYTF. In DNA, the CDR3 is TGTGCCTGGAATCAAGGAGGGGTCTATGGCTACACCTTC. Full variable domain (missing parts from reference TRBV30 and TRBJ1-2): SQTIHQWPATLVQPVGSPLSLECTVEGTSNPNLYWYRQAAGRGLQLLFYSVGIGQISSEVPQNLSASRPQDRQFILSSKKLLLSDSGFYLCAWNQGGVYGYTFGSGTRLTVV.